What follows describes a single TCR beta chain. The target antigen is unknown. Sequenced by immunoSEQ multiplex PCR; TCRdb stores in-frame clones only, minus some. Found here are 14,000 or so clones, 82% of them singletons; the top ten hold 27%. This entry comes from a study of lymphopenia after photon versus proton radiotherapy. The germline V gene has CDR1 SGHKS and CDR2 YYEKEE (reference sequence). CDR3 length: 16 amino acids. The V segment lost 4 bases and the J segment 2 bases; nucleotides outside the gene matches: 11. Study observations and caveats: A bigger post-nadir fall in TCR diversity correlated inversely with survival time in deceased patients.

The TCR comes from a man aged 50 to 60 with gastric cancer. The sequences come from peripheral blood, collected from a patient treated with photon-based radiotherapy. The genes are TRBV5-5 and TRBJ2-5, with TRBD2 identical over 7 bases. In nucleotides, the CDR3 is TGTGCCAGCAGCCCAGGACTAGGAGTGCGGCAAGAGACCCAGTACTTC. It is translated as CASSPGLGVRQETQYF.